These 11 T cell receptor beta chains were all obtained from the same sample, sequenced in a study of control samples from healthy donors and cancer patients. Clones were read by immunoSEQ multiplex PCR, and TCRdb kept only the in-frame ones, dropping some. The sample has about 20,000 clones, 88% seen once. The source material was PBMCs. These receptors were taken from a woman in her sixties or seventies with head and neck cancer.

This clone was detected a few times. The chain links TRBV19 to TRBJ1-1; D remains ambiguous. V lost 1 base and J lost 1, with 7 bases in between. The germline CDR1 and CDR2 sequences are LNHDA and SQIVND (reference sequence). The CDR3 extends over 14 amino acids. CDR3 loop: CASSIALGNTEAFF. CDR3 bases: TGTGCCAGTAGTATAGCACTCGGGAACACTGAAGCTTTCTTT. Full variable domain (remainder filled in from reference TRBV19 and TRBJ1-1): DGGITQSPKYLFRKEGQNVTLSCEQNLNHDAMYWYRQDPGQGLRLIYYSQIVNDFQKGDIAEGYSVSREKKESFPLTVTSAQKNPTAFYLCASSIALGNTEAFFGQGTRLTVV.

The V call is TRBV5-6, the J call TRBJ2-7; 7 bases match TRBD1. Germline CDR1 reads SGHDT; CDR2 reads YYEEEE. CDR3 length equals 13 residues. The junction had 7 bases not matched to a gene; V was cut back by 4 bases and J by 6 bases. Written as DNA, the CDR3 is TGTGCCAGCAGCCGGGACAGCCGGGGCGAGCAGTACTTC. It yields the protein CASSRDSRGEQYF.

This rearrangement joins TRBV3-1 (or the pseudogene TRBV3-2) to TRBJ2-1; D is possibly TRBD2 (7 bases). The CDR3 loop spans 13 amino acids. Germline CDR1 LGHDT, CDR2 YNNKEL (reference sequence). V dropped 4 bases and J dropped 6 bases, with 10 bases sitting between them. CDR3 sequence reads: CASSPRGGNEQFF. CDR3 DNA: TGTGCCAGCAGCCCGAGGGGGGGCAATGAGCAGTTCTTC.

The chain recombines TRBV25-1 with TRBJ1-6; D remains unclear. Between the trimmed V and J ends, which lost 2 bases and 18 bases, there was a span of 20 bases. This CDR3 is built from 14 residues. Per germline, CDR1 MGHDK and CDR2 SYGVNS. DNA of the CDR3: TGTGCCAGCAGTGAACCGGGCCAATTGATCCCTAACCACTTT. This encodes CASSEPGQLIPNHF.

The rearrangement joins TRBV10-3 to TRBJ1-2; D not certain. Germline assignment: CDR1 ENHRY and CDR2 SYGVKD. This CDR3 spans 12 amino acids. Trimming shortened V by 3 bases and J by 7 bases, and 9 bases separated the two germline ends. In nucleotides, the CDR3 is TGTGCCATCAGTGACCTGGACGGTGGCTACACCTTC. Residues: CAISDLDGGYTF.

There are a few counts of this clone. V gene TRBV6-2 or TRBV6-3 combines with J gene TRBJ1-1; D is perhaps TRBD1 (6 bases). This CDR3 spans 15 amino acids. Germline lookup yields CDR1 MNHEY and CDR2 SVGEGT. Deletions cut 4 bases from V and 5 bases from J, with 17 bases between. CDR3 loop: CASSSTQGLGTEAFF. The CDR3 bases are TGTGCCAGCAGTTCGACTCAGGGGTTGGGGACTGAAGCTTTCTTT.

The chain joins TRBV2 to TRBJ1-2, with D unresolved. This CDR3 comprises 13 residues. Trimming left V 6 bases short and J 8 bases short, with 16 bases between. Per germline, CDR1 SNHLY and CDR2 FYNNEI. Written as DNA, the CDR3 is TGTGCCAGCAGCGACAAAAGGGATCGGGGCTACACCTTC. It specifies CASSDKRDRGYTF.

The gene calls are TRBV18 and TRBJ1-1; D is uncertain. CDR1 is KGHSH, CDR2 LQKENI, per germline. V lost 2 bases to trimming and J lost 4 bases, with 14 bases between them. There are 15 residues in the CDR3. The CDR3 spells CASSPYAFVGTEAFF. The CDR3 DNA sequence: TGTGCCAGCTCACCATACGCCTTTGTGGGCACTGAAGCTTTCTTT.

This clone was recorded once. The chain recombines TRBV30 with TRBJ1-2; TRBD1 matches at 8 bases. In germline, CDR1 is GTSNPN, CDR2 SVGIG (reference sequence). The CDR3 sequence is 15 residues long. With V trimmed by 2 bases and J by 2 bases, 7 bases remained unmatched. The CDR3 nucleotides read TGTGCCTGGAGTCGGCCCCGGACAGGGAACTATGGCTACACCTTC. It yields the protein CAWSRPRTGNYGYTF.

This clone came up a few times. The chain employs TRBV27 and TRBJ1-2; TRBD1 matches 9 bases. V dropped 4 bases and J dropped 3; count of bases not matched to a gene: 9. The germline V gene has CDR1 MNHEY and CDR2 SMNVEV (reference sequence). The CDR3 covers 16 residues. The CDR3 DNA sequence: TGTGCCAGCAGTTCACGGACAGGGGATAGACACTATGGCTACACCTTC. Translated, it gives CASSSRTGDRHYGYTF.

This sequence joins TRBV19 and TRBJ2-1; tentative D call: TRBD2 (7 bases). This CDR3 has 15 amino acids. Germline V gene sequence: CDR1 LNHDA, CDR2 SQIVND (reference sequence). With 4 bases removed from V and 6 bases from J, the gap between germline ends came to 16 bases. This CDR3 reads CASSRGRGGSNEQFF. As DNA, the CDR3 is TGTGCCAGTAGTAGAGGCAGGGGAGGGAGCAATGAGCAGTTCTTC.